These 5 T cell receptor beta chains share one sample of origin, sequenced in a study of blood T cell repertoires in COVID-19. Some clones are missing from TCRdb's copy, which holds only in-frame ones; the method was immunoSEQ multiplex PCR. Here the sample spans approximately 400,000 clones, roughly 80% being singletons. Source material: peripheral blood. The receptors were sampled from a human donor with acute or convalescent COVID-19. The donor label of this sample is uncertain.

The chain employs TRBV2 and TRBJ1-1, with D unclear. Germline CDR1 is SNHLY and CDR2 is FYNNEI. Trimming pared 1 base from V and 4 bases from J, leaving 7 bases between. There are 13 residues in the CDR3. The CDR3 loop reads CASSEVEVTEAFF. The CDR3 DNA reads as TGTGCCAGCAGTGAAGTGGAGGTCACTGAAGCTTTCTTT.

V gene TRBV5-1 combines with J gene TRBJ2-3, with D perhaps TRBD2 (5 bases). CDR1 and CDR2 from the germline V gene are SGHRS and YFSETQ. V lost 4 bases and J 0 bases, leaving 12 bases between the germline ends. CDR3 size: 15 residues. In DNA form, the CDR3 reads TGCGCCAGCAGCCGAGGGCAGACTAGCACAGATACGCAGTATTTT. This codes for CASSRGQTSTDTQYF. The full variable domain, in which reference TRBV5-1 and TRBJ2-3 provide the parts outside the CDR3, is KAGVTQTPRYLIKTRGQQVTLSCSPISGHRSVSWYQQTPGQGLQFLFEYFSETQRNKGNFPGRFSGRQFSNSRSEMNVSTLELGDSALYLCASSRGQTSTDTQYFGPGTRLTVL.

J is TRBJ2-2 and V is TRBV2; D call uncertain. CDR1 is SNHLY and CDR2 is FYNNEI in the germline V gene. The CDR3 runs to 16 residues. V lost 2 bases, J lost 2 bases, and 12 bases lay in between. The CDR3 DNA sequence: TGTGCCAGCAGTGAAAGCCGGGTCATCAACACCGGGGAGCTGTTTTTT. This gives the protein CASSESRVINTGELFF.

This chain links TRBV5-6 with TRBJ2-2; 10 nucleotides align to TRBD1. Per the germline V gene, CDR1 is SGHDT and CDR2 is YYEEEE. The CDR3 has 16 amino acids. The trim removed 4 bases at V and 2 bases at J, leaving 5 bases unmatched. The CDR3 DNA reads TGTGCCAGCAGCCGACAGGGGGCGAGAAACACCGGGGAGCTGTTTTTT. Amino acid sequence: CASSRQGARNTGELFF.

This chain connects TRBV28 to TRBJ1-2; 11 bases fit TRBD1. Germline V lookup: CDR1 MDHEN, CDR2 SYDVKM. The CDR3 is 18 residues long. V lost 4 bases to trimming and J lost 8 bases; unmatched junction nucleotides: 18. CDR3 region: CASSSGQGARVARGGYTF. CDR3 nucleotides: TGTGCCAGCAGTTCCGGACAGGGGGCCCGAGTGGCTAGGGGAGGCTACACCTTC.